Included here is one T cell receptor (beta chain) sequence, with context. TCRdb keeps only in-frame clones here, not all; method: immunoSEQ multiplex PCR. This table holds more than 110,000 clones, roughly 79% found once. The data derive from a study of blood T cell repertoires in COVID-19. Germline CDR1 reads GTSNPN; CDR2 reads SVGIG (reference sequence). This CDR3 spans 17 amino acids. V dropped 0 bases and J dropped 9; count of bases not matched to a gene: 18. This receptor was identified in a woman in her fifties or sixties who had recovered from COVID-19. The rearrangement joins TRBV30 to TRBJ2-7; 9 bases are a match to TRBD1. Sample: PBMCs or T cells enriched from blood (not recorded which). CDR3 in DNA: TGTGCCTGGAGTGTGGTAGGGACAGGGAACCTCGGAGCCGGGCAGTACTTC. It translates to CAWSVVGTGNLGAGQYF.